This T cell receptor beta chain was sequenced during a study of post-analysis software for immune sequencing data. Findings and caveats of the study: Patients showed TRBV5-6, TRBV5-1 and TRBV20-1 among a few TRBV segments more frequent than in controls.

Germline V lookup: CDR1 DFQATT, CDR2 SNEGSKA (reference sequence). V was clipped by 5 bases and J by 4 bases; unmatched bases: 4. This CDR3 has 14 residues. This clonotype was observed a few times. Its antigen is not known. Unique molecular identifiers had been added to the TCR beta cDNA libraries. MiXCR was run by TCRdb on the PCR reads, yielding one entry per CDR3 protein. The sample lists 750,000 to 900,000 distinct CDR3 sequences, 46% occurring once. Sequencing was performed on blood. This chain uses TRBV20-1 with TRBJ2-1; TRBD1 matches at 11 bases. The TCR originated in a girl under 18 with multiple sclerosis. The CDR3 sequence: CSADRDRGYNEQFF. Written as DNA, the CDR3 is TGCAGTGCTGACCGGGACAGGGGGTACAATGAGCAGTTCTTC.